Sequencing of this T cell receptor (beta chain) was carried out in a study of OX40 agonist ivuxolimab in advanced cancers. Study details: The dose-escalation group included hepatocellular carcinoma, melanoma, renal cell carcinoma and head and neck cancer.

On this clone: Its antigen is not known.

Clones were sequenced by immunoSEQ multiplex PCR, and TCRdb holds only the in-frame ones, with some missing. The table includes 100,000 or so clones, 90% to 97% detected once. V was trimmed by 6 bases and J by 3 bases, leaving 21 bases between them. Looked up from germline, CDR1 is SNHLY and CDR2 is FYNNEI. The CDR3 has 16 residues. Autoimmune disease history or systemic immunosuppression led to patient exclusion. Study-level results: Antigen specificity remained undetermined for the expanded peripheral T cells. The CD4+ and CD8+ T cells in the blood had expanded clonally by week 6 at 0.1 to 3.0 mg/kg.

The genes are TRBV2 and TRBJ2-7; D is possibly TRBD1 (6 bases). The specimen was CD4+ or CD8+ T cells sorted from blood, collected in a trial of the OX40 agonist ivuxolimab. The receptor was isolated from an adult with an advanced solid tumor such as melanoma, head and neck, liver or kidney cancer. The CDR3 nucleotides are TGTGCCAGCAGGGAGAGGCACACAGGGTTTTTCTACGAGCAGTACTTC. This encodes CASRERHTGFFYEQYF.